This T cell receptor beta chain originates from a study of cytomegalovirus exposure and HLA in healthy donors. Study findings and constraints: Within the approximately 110 validation repertoires, first-cohort TCR clusters tended to co-occur, according to a later analysis. The study listed 164 cytomegalovirus-associated TCR beta chains.

The CDR3 totals 15 residues. Germline CDR1 SGHVS, CDR2 FQNEAQ. V dropped 2 bases and J dropped 5; count of bases not matched to a gene: 8. On this clone: Its antigen is unknown.

Data came from immunoSEQ multiplex PCR; TCRdb stores just in-frame clones and leaves some out. The table includes 110,000 to 150,000 clones, approximately 84% detected once. This clonotype was sampled from a woman aged 25 to 39 in good health and CMV-seronegative. The sequenced sample was PBMCs. V is TRBV7-8 and J is TRBJ2-5; the match to TRBD1 covers 7 bases. The CDR3 sequence: CASSLHRGRMETQYF. Written as DNA, the CDR3 is TGTGCCAGCAGCTTACACAGGGGAAGGATGGAGACCCAGTACTTC. The whole variable domain, remainder taken from reference TRBV7-8 and TRBJ2-5, is GAGVSQSPRYKVAKRGQDVALRCDPISGHVSLFWYQQALGQGPEFLTYFQNEAQLDKSGLPSDRFFAERPEGSVSTLKIQRTQQEDSAVYLCASSLHRGRMETQYFGPGTRLLVL.